This TCR beta chain was recovered during a study of blood T cell repertoires in COVID-19. About the study: There were acute and convalescent COVID-19 samples, and they came from the United States, Italy and Spain.

Seattle researchers signed up patients amid active infection and tracked them longitudinally. The V and J ends lost 8 bases and 7 bases, in that order; junction bases with no gene match: 8. This CDR3 contains 14 residues. CDR1 LNHDA and CDR2 SQIVND come from the germline V gene (reference sequence). Authors' methods: Nucleated cell number was recorded as an estimate derived from reference gene primer amplification. TCRdb's copy holds only in-frame clones and misses some; the assay was immunoSEQ multiplex PCR. The V and J calls and clone size are taken from that table; D and trimming were inferred from the DNA. The table lists 250,000 to 350,000 clones, 90% of them singletons.

Sequenced: peripheral blood. The receptor was derived from a woman younger than 45 with COVID-19, enrolled during active disease. This rearrangement joins TRBV19 to TRBJ1-4, with 9 bases lining up with TRBD1. This CDR3 reads CASGTGQGREKLFF. The CDR3 DNA follows: TGTGCCAGTGGAACGGGACAGGGTCGTGAAAAACTGTTTTTT.